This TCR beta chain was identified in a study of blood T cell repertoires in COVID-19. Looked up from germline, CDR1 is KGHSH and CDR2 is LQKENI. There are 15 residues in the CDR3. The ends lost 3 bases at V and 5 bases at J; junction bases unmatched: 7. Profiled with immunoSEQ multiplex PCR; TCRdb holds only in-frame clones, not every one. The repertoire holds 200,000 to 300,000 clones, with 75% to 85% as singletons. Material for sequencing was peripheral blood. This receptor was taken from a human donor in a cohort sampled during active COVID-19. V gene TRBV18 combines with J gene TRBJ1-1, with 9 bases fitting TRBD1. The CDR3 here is CASSPGDREGTEAFF. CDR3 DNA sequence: TGTGCCAGCTCACCTGGGGACAGGGAAGGGACTGAAGCTTTCTTT. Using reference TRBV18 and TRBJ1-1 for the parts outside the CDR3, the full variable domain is NAGVMQNPRHLVRRRGQEARLRCSPMKGHSHVYWYRQLPEEGLKFMVYLQKENIIDESGMPKERFSAEFPKEGPSILRIQQVVRGDSAAYFCASSPGDREGTEAFFGQGTRLTVV.